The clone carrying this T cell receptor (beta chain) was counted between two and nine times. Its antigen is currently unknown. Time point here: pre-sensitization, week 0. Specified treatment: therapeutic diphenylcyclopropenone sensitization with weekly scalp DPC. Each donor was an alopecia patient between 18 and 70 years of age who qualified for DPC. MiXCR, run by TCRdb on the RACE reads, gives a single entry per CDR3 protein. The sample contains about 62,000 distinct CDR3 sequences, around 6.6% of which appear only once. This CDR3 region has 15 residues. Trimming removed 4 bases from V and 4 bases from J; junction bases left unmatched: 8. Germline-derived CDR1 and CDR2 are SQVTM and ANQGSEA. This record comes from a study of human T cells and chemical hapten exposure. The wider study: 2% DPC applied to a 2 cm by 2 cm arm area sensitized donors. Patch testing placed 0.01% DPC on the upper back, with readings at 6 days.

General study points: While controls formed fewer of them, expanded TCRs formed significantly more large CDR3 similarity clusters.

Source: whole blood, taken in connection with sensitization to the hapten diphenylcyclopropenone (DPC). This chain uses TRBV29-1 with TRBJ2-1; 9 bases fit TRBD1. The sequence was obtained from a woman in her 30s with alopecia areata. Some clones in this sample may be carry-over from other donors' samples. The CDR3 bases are TGCAGCGTTGTGGCACAGGGGGCTAGATACAATGAGCAGTTCTTC. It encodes CSVVAQGARYNEQFF.